The present T cell receptor (beta chain) was sequenced within a study of T cells after yellow fever vaccination (dated by TCRdb to about 2019). Describing the broader study: The SMART-Seq v4 Ultra Low Input RNA kit was used to prepare libraries from fractions with low cell numbers. To follow T-cell clones before and after both primary and booster YFV17D yellow fever vaccination, bulk TCR alpha and beta repertoires underwent longitudinal sequencing. Two healthy male donors, one aged 18 to 29 and one aged 30 to 40 years, were included in the cohort. Bulk PBMC replicates and cell subsets were isolated from blood drawn at multiple timepoints before and after both primary and secondary immunization.

This clonotype has just a few counts. It lacks a known antigen. Base qualities are missing; no much larger clone stands one base away. Findings and caveats that apply to the study as a whole: Compared with the primary T-cell response, the secondary T-cell response was weaker but faster, peaking on day 5 rather than day 15. Computational filtering was required because FACS-sorted repertoires could contain abundant contaminating clonotypes from the bulk population. A small fraction of clonotypes appeared in both the CD4 and CD8 compartments, likely as a result of convergent recombination. Because the study included only a couple of donors, the extent to which the findings can be generalized is limited. After the booster, most of the clones that had expanded following primary vaccination were detected again (around 97% of CD4 and around 90% of CD8), which suggests that memory was broadly maintained.

Read against the paper, the sample's treatment or condition label means: live attenuated yellow fever vaccine strain. At each blood-draw timepoint, two biological replicates of bulk PBMCs were obtained. A standard Ficoll-Paque protocol was used to isolate PBMCs from peripheral blood. TriZol was used to extract RNA from bulk PBMCs, from CD4 and CD8 fractions, and from dextramer-positive and dextramer-negative fractions. Taken from the germline V gene, the CDR1 and CDR2 loops are WSHSY and SAAADI. Trimming removed 6 bases from V and 12 bases from J, leaving 13 bases between the germline ends. The CDR3 sequence holds 11 residues, the cysteine and phenylalanine included. The read is trimmed to its CDR3 DNA, 33 bases read in frame from base 1. Synthesis of TCR cDNA relied on 5'RACE template switching, a step that introduced a universal primer site along with unique molecular identifiers. Priming for cDNA synthesis came from both the TCR alpha and TCR beta constant segments. Library amplification used two PCR steps, and the second PCR step added sample barcodes and sequencing adapters. Sequencing of libraries was performed on Illumina HiSeq 2500 (2x100 bp) or NovaSeq (2x150 bp). The study's processing was this. MIGEC handled demultiplexing of reads and collapsing into UMI consensus sequences, while MiXCR performed V(D)J alignment. Vaccine-responding clonotypes were identified with edgeR using replicate PBMC samples, with FDR below 0.01 and a log2 fold change above 5 up to day 15 being required. Bulk clonotypes were assigned CD4 or CD8 identity according to which sequenced CD4 or CD8 repertoire held them at higher abundance. TCRdb cleaned the public reads at Q25 with fastp, built clones with MiXCR and kept in-frame beta chains. Every distinct CDR3 protein forms one entry, paired with its most common genes and DNA. These V and J calls originate from TCRdb's pipeline instead of the authors' own analysis. The sample profile shows roughly 310,000 distinct CDR3 sequences; more than 8.5% of them were found once. Over 15% of the sample goes to the ten largest clones.

The V and J genes are TRBV10-2 and TRBJ2-3; a weak D assignment points to TRBD2 (5 bases agree). This TCR was recovered from a man aged 18-30 years who received the YFV17D yellow fever vaccine. Specimen: PBMCs, collected on the day of the first yellow fever vaccination. The CDR3 protein sequence reads: CASRGPGIQYF. The base sequence is TGCGCCAGCAGGGGCCCGGGAATACAGTATTTT.